Listed below are T cell receptor beta chains from one sample, sequenced in a study of blood T cells in healthy people across ages. TCRdb reprocessed the 5' RACE reads with MiXCR, giving one entry per CDR3 protein. The table includes 1.5 million to 2 million distinct CDR3 sequences, about 50% detected once. Specimen: blood. The receptors were gathered from a woman aged 40 to 49 in good health. CDR3s include the opening cysteine and the closing phenylalanine or tryptophan. The D gene is left open where the match is weak. Size is stated for part of the rows, as once, few or many counts, or as a class when the clone is expanded.

.,TRBJ2-1,15,TRBV5-1,.,TGCGCCAGCTGGAAAGGAACGGGGGCTTCAAATGAGCAGTTCTTC,CASWKGTGASNEQFF
once,TRBJ2-7,15,TRBV12-3/TRBV12-4,.,TGTGCCTGCAACAAAAGGATCGACAGGTCAAGCGAGCAGTACTTC,CACNKRIDRSSEQYF
.,TRBJ1-2,14,TRBV7-2,.,TGTGCCAGCAGCTTACATCCACAGGGCAACGGCTACACCTTC,CASSLHPQGNGYTF
.,TRBJ2-6,17,TRBV4-1,.,TGCGCCAGCAGCCAAGTCCTTCGTAGCTCTGGGGCCAACGTCCTGACTTTC,CASSQVLRSSGANVLTF
few,TRBJ2-3,16,TRBV20-1,TRBD1,TGCAGTGCTAGAGATCCGGGACAGGGGTGGTCAGATACGCAGTATTTT,CSARDPGQGWSDTQYF
few,TRBJ1-2,12,TRBV28,.,TGTGCCAGCATCAGGGTGGGTGGCGGCTACACCTTC,CASIRVGGGYTF
once,TRBJ2-5,17,TRBV20-1,TRBD2,TGCAGTGCTGACGGGACTAGCGGGGGCCCATCACAAGAGACCCAGTACTTC,CSADGTSGGPSQETQYF
.,TRBJ2-3,13,TRBV7-2,.,TGTGCCAGCAGCCCACTAGGGGCAGATACGCAGTATTTT,CASSPLGADTQYF
.,TRBJ1-6,16,TRBV21-1,.,TGTGCCAGCAGCAAACTCGGACGGGACCGTCGTTCACCCCTCCACTTT,CASSKLGRDRRSPLHF
.,TRBJ1-2,14,TRBV4-1,.,TGCGCCAGCAGCCAAGAGTCAGTTAACTATGGCTACACCTTC,CASSQESVNYGYTF